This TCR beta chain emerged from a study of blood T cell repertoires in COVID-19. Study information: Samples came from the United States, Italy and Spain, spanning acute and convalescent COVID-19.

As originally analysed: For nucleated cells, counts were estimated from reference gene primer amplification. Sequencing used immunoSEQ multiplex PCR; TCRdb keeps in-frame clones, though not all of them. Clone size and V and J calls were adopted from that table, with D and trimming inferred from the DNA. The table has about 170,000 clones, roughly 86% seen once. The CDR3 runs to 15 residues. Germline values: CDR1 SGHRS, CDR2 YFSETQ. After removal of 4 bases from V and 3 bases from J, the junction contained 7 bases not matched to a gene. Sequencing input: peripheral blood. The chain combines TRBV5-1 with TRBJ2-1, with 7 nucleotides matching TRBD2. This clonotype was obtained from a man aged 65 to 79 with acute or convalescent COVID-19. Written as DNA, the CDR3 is TGCGCCAGCAGCCCTGCGGGGGTACGCTACAATGAGCAGTTCTTC. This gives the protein CASSPAGVRYNEQFF.